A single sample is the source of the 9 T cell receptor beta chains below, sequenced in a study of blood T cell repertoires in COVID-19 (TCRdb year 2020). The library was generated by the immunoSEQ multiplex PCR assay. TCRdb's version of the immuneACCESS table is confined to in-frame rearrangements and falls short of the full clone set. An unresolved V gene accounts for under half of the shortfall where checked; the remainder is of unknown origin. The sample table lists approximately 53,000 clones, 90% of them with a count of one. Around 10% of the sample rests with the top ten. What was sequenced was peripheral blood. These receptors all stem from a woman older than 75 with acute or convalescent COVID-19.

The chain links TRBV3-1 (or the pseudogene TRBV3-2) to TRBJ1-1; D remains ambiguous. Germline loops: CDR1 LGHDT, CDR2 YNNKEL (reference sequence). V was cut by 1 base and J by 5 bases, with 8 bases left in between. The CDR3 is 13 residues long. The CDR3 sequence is CASSQVADTEAFF. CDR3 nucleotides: TGTGCCAGCAGCCAAGTGGCCGATACTGAAGCTTTCTTT.

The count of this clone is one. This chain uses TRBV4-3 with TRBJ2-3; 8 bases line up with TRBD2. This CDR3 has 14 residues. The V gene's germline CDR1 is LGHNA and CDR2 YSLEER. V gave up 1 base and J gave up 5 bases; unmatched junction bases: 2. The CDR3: CASSQAGTRDTQYF. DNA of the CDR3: TGCGCCAGCAGCCAAGCCGGGACTAGAGATACGCAGTATTTT.

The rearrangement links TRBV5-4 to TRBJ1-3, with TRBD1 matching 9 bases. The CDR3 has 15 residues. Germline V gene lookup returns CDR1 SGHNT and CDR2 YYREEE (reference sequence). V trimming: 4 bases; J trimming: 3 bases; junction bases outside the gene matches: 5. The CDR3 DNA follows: TGTGCCAGCAGCAGCACAGGGGGCGGTGGAAACACCATATATTTT. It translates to CASSSTGGGGNTIYF.

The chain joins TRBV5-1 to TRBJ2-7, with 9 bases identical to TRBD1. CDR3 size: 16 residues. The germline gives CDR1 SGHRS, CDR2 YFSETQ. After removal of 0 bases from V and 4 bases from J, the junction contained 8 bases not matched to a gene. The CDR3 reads CASSLGGTGFVYEQYF. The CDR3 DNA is TGCGCCAGCAGCTTGGGAGGGACAGGGTTTGTATACGAGCAGTACTTC.

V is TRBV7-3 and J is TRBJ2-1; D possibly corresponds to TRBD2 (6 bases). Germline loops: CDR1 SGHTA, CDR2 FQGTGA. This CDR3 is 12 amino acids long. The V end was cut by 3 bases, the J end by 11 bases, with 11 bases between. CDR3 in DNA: TGTGCCAGCAGCTTCCACGGAGGGCAGCAGTTCTTC. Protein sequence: CASSFHGGQQFF. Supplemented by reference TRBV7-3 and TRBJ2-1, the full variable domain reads GAGVSQTPSNKVTEKGKYVELRCDPISGHTALYWYRQSLGQGPEFLIYFQGTGAADDSGLPNDRFFAVRPEGSVSTLKIQRTERGDSAVYLCASSFHGGQQFFGPGTRLTVL.

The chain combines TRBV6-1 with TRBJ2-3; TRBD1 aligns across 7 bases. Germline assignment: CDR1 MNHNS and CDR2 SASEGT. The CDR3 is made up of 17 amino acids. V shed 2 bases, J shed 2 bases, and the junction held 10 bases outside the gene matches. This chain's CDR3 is CASSEHRGTAFTDTQYF. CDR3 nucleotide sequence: TGTGCCAGCAGTGAACATAGGGGGACAGCTTTCACAGATACGCAGTATTTT.

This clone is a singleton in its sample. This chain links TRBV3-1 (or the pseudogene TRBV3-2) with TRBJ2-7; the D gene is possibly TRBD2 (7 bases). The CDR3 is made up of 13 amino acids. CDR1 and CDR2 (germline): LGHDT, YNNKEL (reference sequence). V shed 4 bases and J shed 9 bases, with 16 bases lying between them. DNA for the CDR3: TGTGCCAGCAGCCGAGGGGGGGAGGCTGGGCAGTACTTC. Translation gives CASSRGGEAGQYF.

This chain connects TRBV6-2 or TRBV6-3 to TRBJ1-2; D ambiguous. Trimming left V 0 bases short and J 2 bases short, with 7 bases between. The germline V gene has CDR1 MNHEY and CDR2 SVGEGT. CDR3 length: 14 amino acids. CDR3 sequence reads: CASSYSIQNYGYTF. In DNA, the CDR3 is TGTGCCAGCAGTTACTCGATACAGAACTATGGCTACACCTTC.

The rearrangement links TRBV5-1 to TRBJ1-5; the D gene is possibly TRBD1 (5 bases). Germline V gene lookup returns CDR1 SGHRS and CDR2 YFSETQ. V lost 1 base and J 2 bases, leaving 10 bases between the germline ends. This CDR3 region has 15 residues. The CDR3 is CASSLSGFGNQPQHF. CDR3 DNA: TGCGCCAGCAGCTTGTCAGGGTTTGGCAATCAGCCCCAGCATTTT.